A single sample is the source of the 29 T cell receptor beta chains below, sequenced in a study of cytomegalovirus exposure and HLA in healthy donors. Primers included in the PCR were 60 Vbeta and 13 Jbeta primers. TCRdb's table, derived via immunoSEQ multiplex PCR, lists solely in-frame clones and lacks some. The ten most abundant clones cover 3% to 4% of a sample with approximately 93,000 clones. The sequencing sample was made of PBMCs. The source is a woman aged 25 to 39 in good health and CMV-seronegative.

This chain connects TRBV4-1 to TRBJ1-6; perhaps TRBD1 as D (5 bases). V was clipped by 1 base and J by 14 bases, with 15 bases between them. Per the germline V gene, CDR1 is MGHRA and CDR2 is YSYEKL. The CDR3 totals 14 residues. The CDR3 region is CASSQGGWGPTLHF. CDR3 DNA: TGCGCCAGCAGCCAAGGAGGTTGGGGCCCAACCCTCCACTTT.

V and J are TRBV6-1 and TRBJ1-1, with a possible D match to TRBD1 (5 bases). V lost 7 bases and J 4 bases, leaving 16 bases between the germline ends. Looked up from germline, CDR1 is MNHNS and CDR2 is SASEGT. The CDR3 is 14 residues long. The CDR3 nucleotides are TGTGCCAGCATGCGGGCTCTCGGGGGCACTGAAGCTTTCTTT. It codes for CASMRALGGTEAFF.

CDR3 sequence reads: CASSFRQGAAGLNNEQFF. The CDR3 DNA sequence: TGTGCCAGCAGTTTCCGACAGGGGGCTGCGGGTCTGAACAATGAGCAGTTCTTC. The chain links TRBV2 to TRBJ2-1, with 10 bases that match TRBD1. The CDR3 extends over 18 amino acids. The germline V gene has CDR1 SNHLY and CDR2 FYNNEI. Trimming cost V 5 bases and J 5 bases; bases outside gene matches: 15.

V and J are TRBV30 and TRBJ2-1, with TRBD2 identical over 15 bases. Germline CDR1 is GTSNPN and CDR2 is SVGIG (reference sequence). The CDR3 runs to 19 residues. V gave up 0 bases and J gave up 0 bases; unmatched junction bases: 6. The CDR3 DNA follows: TGTGCCTGGAGTGTGGGACTAGCGGGGGGCCGGAGCTCCTACAATGAGCAGTTCTTC. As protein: CAWSVGLAGGRSSYNEQFF. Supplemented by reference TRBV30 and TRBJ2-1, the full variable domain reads SQTIHQWPATLVQPVGSPLSLECTVEGTSNPNLYWYRQAAGRGLQLLFYSVGIGQISSEVPQNLSASRPQDRQFILSSKKLLLSDSGFYLCAWSVGLAGGRSSYNEQFFGPGTRLTVL.

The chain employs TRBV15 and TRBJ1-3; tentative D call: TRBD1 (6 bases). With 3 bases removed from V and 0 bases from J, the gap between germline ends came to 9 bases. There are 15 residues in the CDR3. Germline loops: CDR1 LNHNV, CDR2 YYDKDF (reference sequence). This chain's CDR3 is CATSRDRSSGNTIYF. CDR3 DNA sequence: TGTGCCACCAGCAGGGACAGAAGCTCTGGAAACACCATATATTTT.

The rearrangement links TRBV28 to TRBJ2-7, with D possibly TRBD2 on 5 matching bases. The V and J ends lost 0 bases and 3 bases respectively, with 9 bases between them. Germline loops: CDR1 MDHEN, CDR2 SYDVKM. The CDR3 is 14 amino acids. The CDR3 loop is CASSLWRVVYEQYF. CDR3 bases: TGTGCCAGCAGTTTATGGCGGGTTGTCTACGAGCAGTACTTC.

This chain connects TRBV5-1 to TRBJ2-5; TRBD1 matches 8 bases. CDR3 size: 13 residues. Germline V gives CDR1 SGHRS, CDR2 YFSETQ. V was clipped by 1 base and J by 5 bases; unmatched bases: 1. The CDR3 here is CASSLQGAETQYF. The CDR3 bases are TGCGCCAGCAGCTTGCAGGGGGCCGAGACCCAGTACTTC.

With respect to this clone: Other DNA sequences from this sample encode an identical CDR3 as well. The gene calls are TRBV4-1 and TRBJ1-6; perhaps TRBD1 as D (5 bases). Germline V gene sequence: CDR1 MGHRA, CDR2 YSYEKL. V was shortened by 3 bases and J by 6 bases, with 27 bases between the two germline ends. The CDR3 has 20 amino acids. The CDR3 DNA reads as TGCGCCAGCAGCCAGGGGGGACCGCCCTGGCGTGGGGGTATTAATTCACCCCTCCACTTT. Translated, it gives CASSQGGPPWRGGINSPLHF.

CDR3 coding DNA: TGTGCCAGCTCAGTTCCAGGGGGCCAGAGGGGGGAAGGCACTGAAGCTTTCTTT. Translation: CASSVPGGQRGEGTEAFF. The chain uses TRBV18 and TRBJ1-1, with TRBD1 matching 8 bases. Trimming cost V 5 bases and J 4 bases; bases outside gene matches: 18. In germline, CDR1 is KGHSH, CDR2 LQKENI. This CDR3 contains 18 residues.

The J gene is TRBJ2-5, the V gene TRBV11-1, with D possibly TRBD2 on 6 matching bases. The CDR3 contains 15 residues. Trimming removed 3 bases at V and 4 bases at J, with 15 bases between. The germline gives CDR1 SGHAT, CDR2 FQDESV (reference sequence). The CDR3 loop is CASSFTTGGSETQYF. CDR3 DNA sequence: TGTGCCAGCAGCTTCACCACCGGAGGGTCAGAGACCCAGTACTTC. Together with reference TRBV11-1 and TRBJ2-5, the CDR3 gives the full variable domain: EAEVAQSPRYKITEKSQAVAFWCDPISGHATLYWYRQILGQGPELLVQFQDESVVDDSQLPKDRFSAERLKGVDSTLKIQPAELGDSAMYLCASSFTTGGSETQYFGPGTRLLVL.

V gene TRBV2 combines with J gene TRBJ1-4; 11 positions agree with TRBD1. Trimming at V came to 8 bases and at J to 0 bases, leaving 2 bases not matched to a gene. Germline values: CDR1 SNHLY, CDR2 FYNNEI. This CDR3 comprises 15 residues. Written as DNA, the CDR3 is TGTGCCAGCTCGGGACAGGGGGCAACTAATGAAAAACTGTTTTTT. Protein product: CASSGQGATNEKLFF.

The CDR3 coding sequence is TGTGCCAGCAGTTTATCATATCTTCAGGGGCGCAACGAGCAGTACTTC. Protein product: CASSLSYLQGRNEQYF. This chain connects TRBV27 to TRBJ2-7; D perhaps matches TRBD1 (6 bases). Germline CDR1 and CDR2: MNHEY and SMNVEV (reference sequence). V was clipped by 0 bases and J by 5 bases, with 17 bases between them. This CDR3 is 16 amino acids long.

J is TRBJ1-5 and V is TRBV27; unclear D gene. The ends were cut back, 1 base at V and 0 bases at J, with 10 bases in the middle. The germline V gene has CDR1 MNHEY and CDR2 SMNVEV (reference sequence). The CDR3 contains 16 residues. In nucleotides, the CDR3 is TGTGCCAGCAGTTTATTCGCGGTGGATAGCAATCAGCCCCAGCATTTT. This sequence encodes CASSLFAVDSNQPQHF.

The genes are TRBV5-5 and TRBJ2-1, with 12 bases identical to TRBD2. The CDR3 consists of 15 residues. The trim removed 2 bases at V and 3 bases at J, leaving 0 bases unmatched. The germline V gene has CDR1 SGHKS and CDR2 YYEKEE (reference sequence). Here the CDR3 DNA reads TGTGCCAGCAGCTTACTAGCGGGAGGCTACAATGAGCAGTTCTTC. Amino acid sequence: CASSLLAGGYNEQFF.

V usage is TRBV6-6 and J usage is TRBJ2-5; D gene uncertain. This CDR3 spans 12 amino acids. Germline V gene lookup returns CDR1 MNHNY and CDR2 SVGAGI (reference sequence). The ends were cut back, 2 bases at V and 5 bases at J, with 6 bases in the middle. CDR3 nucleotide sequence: TGTGCCAGCAGTTACCCCCGGGAGACCCAGTACTTC. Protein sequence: CASSYPRETQYF.

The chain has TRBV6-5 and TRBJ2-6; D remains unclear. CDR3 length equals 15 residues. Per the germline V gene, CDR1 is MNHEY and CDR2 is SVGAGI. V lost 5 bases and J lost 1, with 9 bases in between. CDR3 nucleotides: TGTGCCAGCAGTACTTCCGGGTCTGGGGCCAACGTCCTGACTTTC. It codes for CASSTSGSGANVLTF.

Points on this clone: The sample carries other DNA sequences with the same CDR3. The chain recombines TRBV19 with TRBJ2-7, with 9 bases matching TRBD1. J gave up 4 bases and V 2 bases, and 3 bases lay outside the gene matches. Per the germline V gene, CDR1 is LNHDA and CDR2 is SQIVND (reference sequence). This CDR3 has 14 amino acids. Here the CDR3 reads CASSIRGQGYEQYF. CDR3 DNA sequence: TGTGCCAGTAGTATAAGGGGACAGGGATACGAGCAGTACTTC.

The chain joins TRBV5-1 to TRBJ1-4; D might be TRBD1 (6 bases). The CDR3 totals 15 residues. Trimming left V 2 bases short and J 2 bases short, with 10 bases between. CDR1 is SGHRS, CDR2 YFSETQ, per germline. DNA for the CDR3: TGCGCCAGCAGCTTACAGGGCACGACTAATGAAAAACTGTTTTTT. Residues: CASSLQGTTNEKLFF.

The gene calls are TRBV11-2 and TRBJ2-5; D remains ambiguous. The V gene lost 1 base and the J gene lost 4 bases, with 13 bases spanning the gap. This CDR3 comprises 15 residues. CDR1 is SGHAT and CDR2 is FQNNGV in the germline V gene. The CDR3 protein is CASSLVSYPGETQYF. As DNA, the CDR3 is TGTGCCAGCAGCTTAGTCTCGTATCCGGGAGAGACCCAGTACTTC.

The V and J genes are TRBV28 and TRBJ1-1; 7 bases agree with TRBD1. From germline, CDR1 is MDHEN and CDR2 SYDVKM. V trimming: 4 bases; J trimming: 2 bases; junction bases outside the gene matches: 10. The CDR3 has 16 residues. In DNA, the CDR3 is TGTGCCAGCAGTTCCCCGGGGACAGCTAAAAACACTGAAGCTTTCTTT. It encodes CASSSPGTAKNTEAFF.

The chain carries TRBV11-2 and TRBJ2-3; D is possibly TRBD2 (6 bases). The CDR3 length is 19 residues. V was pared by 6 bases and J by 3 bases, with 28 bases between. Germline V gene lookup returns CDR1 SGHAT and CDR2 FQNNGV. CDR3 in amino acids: CASRPSSGLYHSGTDTQYF. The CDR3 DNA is TGTGCCAGCAGGCCCAGCTCGGGACTCTATCACTCAGGGACAGATACGCAGTATTTT.

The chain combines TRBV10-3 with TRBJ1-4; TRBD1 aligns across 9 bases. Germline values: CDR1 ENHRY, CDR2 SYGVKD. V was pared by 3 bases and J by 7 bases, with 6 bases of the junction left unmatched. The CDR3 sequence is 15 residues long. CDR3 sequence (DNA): TGTGCCATCAGTGATCCGGGACAGGGAGGTGAAAAACTGTTTTTT. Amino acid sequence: CAISDPGQGGEKLFF.

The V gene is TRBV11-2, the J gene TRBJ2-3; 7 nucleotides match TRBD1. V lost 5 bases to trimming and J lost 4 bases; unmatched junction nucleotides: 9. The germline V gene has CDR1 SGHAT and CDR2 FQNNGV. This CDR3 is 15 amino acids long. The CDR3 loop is CASSTTGQGADTQYF. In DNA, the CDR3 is TGTGCCAGCAGCACGACAGGGCAGGGGGCAGATACGCAGTATTTT. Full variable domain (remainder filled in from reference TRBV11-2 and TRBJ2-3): EAGVAQSPRYKIIEKRQSVAFWCNPISGHATLYWYQQILGQGPKLLIQFQNNGVVDDSQLPKDRFSAERLKGVDSTLKIQPAKLEDSAVYLCASSTTGQGADTQYFGPGTRLTVL.

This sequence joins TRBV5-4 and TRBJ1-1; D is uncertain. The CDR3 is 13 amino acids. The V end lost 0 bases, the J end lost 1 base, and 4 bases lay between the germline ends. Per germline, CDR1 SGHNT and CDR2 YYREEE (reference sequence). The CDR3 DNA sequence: TGTGCCAGCAGCTTGGACAGGAACACTGAAGCTTTCTTT. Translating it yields CASSLDRNTEAFF.

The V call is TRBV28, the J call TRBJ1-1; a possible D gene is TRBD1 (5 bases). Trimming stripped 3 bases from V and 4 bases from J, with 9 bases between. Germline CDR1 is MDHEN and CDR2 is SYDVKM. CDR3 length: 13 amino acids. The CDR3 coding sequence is TGTGCCAGCAGTTTCGAAAGGGGCACTGAAGCTTTCTTT. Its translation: CASSFERGTEAFF.

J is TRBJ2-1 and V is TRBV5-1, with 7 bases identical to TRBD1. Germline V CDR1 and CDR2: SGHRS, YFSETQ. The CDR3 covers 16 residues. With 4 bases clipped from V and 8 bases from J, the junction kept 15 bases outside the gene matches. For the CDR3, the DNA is TGCGCCAGCAGCCCGCTTTACCCCAGGGGGTTACATGAGCAGTTCTTC. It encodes CASSPLYPRGLHEQFF. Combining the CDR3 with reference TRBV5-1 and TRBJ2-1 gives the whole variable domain KAGVTQTPRYLIKTRGQQVTLSCSPISGHRSVSWYQQTPGQGLQFLFEYFSETQRNKGNFPGRFSGRQFSNSRSEMNVSTLELGDSALYLCASSPLYPRGLHEQFFGPGTRLTVL.

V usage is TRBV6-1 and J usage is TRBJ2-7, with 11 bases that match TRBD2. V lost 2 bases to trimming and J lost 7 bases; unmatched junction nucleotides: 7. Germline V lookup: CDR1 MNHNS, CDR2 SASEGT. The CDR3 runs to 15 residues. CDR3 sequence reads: CASSESTSGSWEQYF. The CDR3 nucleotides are TGTGCCAGCAGTGAAAGTACTAGCGGGAGCTGGGAGCAGTACTTC.

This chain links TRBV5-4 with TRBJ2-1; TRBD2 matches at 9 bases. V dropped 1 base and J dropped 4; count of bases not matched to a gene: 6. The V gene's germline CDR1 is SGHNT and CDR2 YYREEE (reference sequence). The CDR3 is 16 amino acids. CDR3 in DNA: TGTGCCAGCAGCTTGAGGACTAGCGATTTTTACAATGAGCAGTTCTTC. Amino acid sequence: CASSLRTSDFYNEQFF.

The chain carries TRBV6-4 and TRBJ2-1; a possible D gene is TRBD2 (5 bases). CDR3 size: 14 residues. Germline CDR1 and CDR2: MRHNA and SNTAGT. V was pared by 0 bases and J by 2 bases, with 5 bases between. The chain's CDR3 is CASSDSAAYNEQFF. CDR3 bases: TGTGCCAGCAGTGACTCAGCGGCCTACAATGAGCAGTTCTTC.